The clone carrying this TCR beta chain was observed a few times. Its antigen is as yet unknown. The germline V gene encodes CDR1 SGHAT and CDR2 FQDESV (reference sequence). The CDR3 totals 14 residues. V was pared by 4 bases and J by 5 bases, with 7 bases of the junction left unmatched. The sample originates from a study of T-cell memory formation after mild COVID-19. TCRdb called the 5' RACE reads again in MiXCR, with one record for every CDR3 protein. The sample gives some 280,000 distinct CDR3 sequences, roughly 17% of which show up once; less than 30% is in the top ten. The study's findings and limits: Clones from the second wave (peaking day 37) had unconfirmed SARS-CoV-2 specificity. Within pre-infection memory, some responding clones were found, suggesting cross-reactive memory joined.

This chain links TRBV11-1 with TRBJ2-5; 7 bases map to TRBD1. The TCR sequence derives from a man aged 18 to 29 who had mild COVID-19 (a few samples of this study predate the infection). Cell type and time point are not known. Material: PBMCs or a T cell subset sorted from them (not recorded which). CDR3 protein: CASSWDSQRETQYF. DNA for the CDR3: TGTGCCAGCAGCTGGGACAGTCAGAGGGAGACCCAGTACTTC.